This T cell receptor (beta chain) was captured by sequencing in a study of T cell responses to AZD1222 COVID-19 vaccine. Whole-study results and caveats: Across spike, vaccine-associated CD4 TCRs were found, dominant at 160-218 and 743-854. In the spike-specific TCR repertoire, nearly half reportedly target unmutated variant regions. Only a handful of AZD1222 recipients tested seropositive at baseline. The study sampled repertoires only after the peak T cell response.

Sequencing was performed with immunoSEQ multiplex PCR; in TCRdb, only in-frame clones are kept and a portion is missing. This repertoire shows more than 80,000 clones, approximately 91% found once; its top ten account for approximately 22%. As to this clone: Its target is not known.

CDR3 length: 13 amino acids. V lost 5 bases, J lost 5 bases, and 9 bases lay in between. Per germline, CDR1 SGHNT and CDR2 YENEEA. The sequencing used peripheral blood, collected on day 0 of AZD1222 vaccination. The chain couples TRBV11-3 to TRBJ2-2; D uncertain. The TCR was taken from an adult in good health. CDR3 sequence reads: CASSPKRTGELFF. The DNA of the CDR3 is TGTGCCAGCAGCCCAAAGAGGACCGGGGAGCTGTTTTTT. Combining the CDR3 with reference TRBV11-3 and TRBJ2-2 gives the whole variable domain EAGVVQSPRYKIIEKKQPVAFWCNPISGHNTLYWYLQNLGQGPELLIRYENEEAVDDSQLPKDRFSAERLKGVDSTLKIQPAELGDSAVYLCASSPKRTGELFFGEGSRLTVL.